The clone carrying this T cell receptor (beta chain) appeared once. A second PCR, run for about 6 to 12 cycles, used a sample-barcoded 5' primer plus a J-beta primer mix. One entry per CDR3 protein, called by TCRdb with MiXCR from the 5' RACE reads. The table has over 1,300,000 distinct CDR3 sequences, roughly 64% seen once. The germline gives CDR1 SGHVS, CDR2 FNYEAQ. V lost 3 bases, J lost 2 bases, and 17 bases lay in between. The CDR3 contains 17 residues. This entry is derived from a study of blood T cells in healthy people across ages. The clonotype originates from a man aged 18 to 35 in good health. J is TRBJ2-1 and V is TRBV7-6; the D gene is possibly TRBD2 (6 bases). The sequencing sample was made of blood. This CDR3 is CASSLGVRGPTYNEQFF. The CDR3 nucleotides are TGTGCCAGCAGCTTGGGTGTGCGGGGACCTACCTACAATGAGCAGTTCTTC.